This section outlines one TCR beta chain sequence together with its context. Its antigen is currently unknown. This sample was included in a study of shared clonotypes between healthy human individuals. Study-wide points: Clonotypes which were not shared had lower generation probabilities than clonotypes that all four donors shared.

Produced via immunoSEQ multiplex PCR; TCRdb's table is partial and in-frame only. The sample contains 800,000 to 950,000 clones, roughly 96% of which appear only once. Naivety among CD8 cells was defined by CD45RO negativity and positive CCR7 selection, thereby excluding terminally differentiated effector memory CD45RA+ cells. Sequenced material: naive CD8+ T cells sorted from blood. This TCR was sampled from a man younger than 45 in good health.

The CDR3 bases are TGTGCCAGCAGTGCCCGGGACAGGGTGAACGATGAGCAGTTCTTC. Residues: CASSARDRVNDEQFF. V and J are TRBV25-1 and TRBJ2-1; 9 positions agree with TRBD1. Per the germline V gene, CDR1 is MGHDK and CDR2 is SYGVNS. V lost 4 bases to trimming and J lost 8 bases; unmatched junction nucleotides: 9. There are 15 residues in the CDR3.